Listed here are 27 T cell receptor beta chains from one sample, sequenced in a study of T cell changes during pregnancy in multiple sclerosis (dated by TCRdb to the late 2010s). Receptor amplification or capture employed the immunoSEQ multiplex PCR assay. Drawn from immuneACCESS, this table holds only the in-frame rearrangements with V and J called that TCRdb kept. Clones are partly lost; checked studies trace under half to an unresolved V gene and leave the rest unexplained. This sample gives 65,000 to 95,000 clones in total; around 91% of them show up just once. 1.9% of the sample belongs to the ten largest clones. The specimen comprised peripheral blood, sampled before pregnancy. The receptors were sampled from a female donor with multiple sclerosis, enrolled in a pregnancy study.

V usage is TRBV19 and J usage is TRBJ2-5, with TRBD1 matching over 7 bases. J lost 1 base, V lost 4 bases, and 12 bases had no gene match. The CDR3 has 17 amino acids. Germline lookup yields CDR1 LNHDA and CDR2 SQIVND (reference sequence). CDR3 region: CASSRRLGGDFQETQYF. The CDR3 coding sequence is TGTGCCAGTAGTAGGCGGCTAGGGGGCGACTTCCAAGAGACCCAGTACTTC.

The chain joins TRBV19 to TRBJ2-1, with D perhaps matching TRBD2 (6 bases). Germline V gives CDR1 LNHDA, CDR2 SQIVND (reference sequence). V dropped 7 bases and J dropped 4 bases, with 11 bases sitting between them. The CDR3 is 13 amino acids. The CDR3 protein is CASTMGGYNEQFF. The DNA for the CDR3 is TGTGCCAGTACCATGGGGGGATACAATGAGCAGTTCTTC.

The chain couples TRBV4-1 to TRBJ2-3, with 7 positions matching TRBD2. In germline, CDR1 is MGHRA, CDR2 YSYEKL. Unmatched junction bases numbered 3, after V lost 1 base and J lost 2 bases. The CDR3 runs to 15 residues. CDR3 protein: CASSQVLAATDTQYF. CDR3 nucleotide sequence: TGCGCCAGCAGCCAAGTTCTAGCGGCCACAGATACGCAGTATTTT.

This chain uses TRBV25-1 with TRBJ2-7, with 7 nucleotides matching TRBD1. The CDR3 has 12 residues. CDR1 is MGHDK and CDR2 is SYGVNS in the germline V gene. With 8 bases clipped from V and 5 bases from J, the junction kept 6 bases outside the gene matches. The CDR3 protein is CASPRQGHEQYF. The CDR3 coding sequence is TGTGCCAGCCCCCGACAGGGCCACGAGCAGTACTTC.

The chain employs TRBV7-8 and TRBJ1-2, with D perhaps TRBD1 (5 bases). V dropped 5 bases and J dropped 4 bases, with 11 bases sitting between them. This CDR3 has 13 amino acids. The germline V gene has CDR1 SGHVS and CDR2 FQNEAQ. The DNA for the CDR3 is TGTGCCAGCAGCACAGGCGACGGCTATGGCTACACCTTC. Translated: CASSTGDGYGYTF.

The chain couples TRBV5-1 to TRBJ2-1, with 7 positions matching TRBD2. The V segment lost 4 bases and the J segment 6 bases; nucleotides outside the gene matches: 10. CDR1 is SGHRS and CDR2 is YFSETQ in the germline V gene. This CDR3 contains 15 residues. CDR3 in amino acids: CASSLWLAAANEQFF. CDR3 nucleotide sequence: TGCGCCAGCAGCCTTTGGCTAGCGGCGGCCAATGAGCAGTTCTTC.

This clone was seen a few times. The J gene is TRBJ2-1, the V gene TRBV7-9, with 9 bases that match TRBD2. The CDR3 extends over 15 amino acids. CDR1 is SEHNR and CDR2 is FQNEAQ in the germline V gene (reference sequence). The ends lost 2 bases at V and 10 bases at J; junction bases unmatched: 9. The CDR3 bases are TGTGCCAGCAGCTTATTGGCGGGGGGGAGAGAGGAGCAGTTCTTC. Translation gives CASSLLAGGREEQFF.

This chain joins TRBV28 and TRBJ2-7, with D possibly TRBD2 on 5 matching bases. CDR3 length: 17 amino acids. The germline V gene has CDR1 MDHEN and CDR2 SYDVKM. V gave up 1 base and J gave up 3 bases, with 19 bases separating them. CDR3 DNA: TGTGCCAGCAGTTTATCCCCCCGGGAAGGGCCGAACTACGAGCAGTACTTC. Encoded protein: CASSLSPREGPNYEQYF.

The V call is TRBV5-1, the J call TRBJ2-2; D unclear. The CDR3 spans 15 residues. V lost 4 bases and J lost 0, with 10 bases in between. CDR1 and CDR2 (germline): SGHRS, YFSETQ. CDR3 sequence: CASSLPSANTGELFF. The CDR3 DNA follows: TGCGCCAGCAGCCTCCCATCGGCGAACACCGGGGAGCTGTTTTTT.

The chain combines TRBV5-1 with TRBJ1-2; possible D gene TRBD1, 5 bases. This CDR3 contains 14 residues. Trimming removed 3 bases at V and 4 bases at J, with 13 bases between. Germline V gene data show CDR1 as SGHRS and CDR2 as YFSETQ. CDR3 nucleotides: TGCGCCAGCAGCTCGGGGGGGGGTAGCTATGGCTACACCTTC. Translated, it gives CASSSGGGSYGYTF.

This chain connects TRBV29-1 to TRBJ2-1; D might be TRBD1 (5 bases). V lost 5 bases to trimming and J lost 2 bases, with 16 bases between them. The CDR3 contains 15 residues. The V gene's germline CDR1 is SQVTM and CDR2 ANQGSEA. CDR3 nucleotides: TGCAGCGTTAGGACACTCGTAAGCACCTACAATGAGCAGTTCTTC. It is translated as CSVRTLVSTYNEQFF.

The genes are TRBV30 and TRBJ2-7; 12 nucleotides align to TRBD1. Germline assignment: CDR1 GTSNPN and CDR2 SVGIG (reference sequence). V gave up 0 bases and J gave up 8 bases; unmatched junction bases: 2. This CDR3 region has 13 residues. The CDR3 spells CAWSVGTGGKQYF. CDR3 nucleotide sequence: TGTGCCTGGAGTGTAGGGACAGGGGGCAAGCAGTACTTC.

The genes are TRBV5-1 and TRBJ1-2; a possible D gene is TRBD1 (6 bases). Between the trimmed V and J ends, which lost 1 base and 4 bases, there was a span of 14 bases. The germline CDR1 and CDR2 sequences are SGHRS and YFSETQ. This CDR3 has 15 residues. The CDR3 DNA sequence: TGCGCCAGCAGCTTGCCGCAGGGGAGAGGCTATGGCTACACCTTC. This sequence encodes CASSLPQGRGYGYTF.

V is TRBV29-1 and J is TRBJ2-3, with 9 bases lining up with TRBD2. This CDR3 is 16 amino acids long. Germline trimming cut 1 base from V and 1 base from J; bases unmatched to any gene: 6. Looked up from germline, CDR1 is SQVTM and CDR2 is ANQGSEA. The CDR3 protein is CSVEGPAGGGTDTQYF. CDR3 nucleotide sequence: TGCAGCGTTGAAGGGCCAGCGGGGGGAGGCACAGATACGCAGTATTTT.

This clone was seen only once. The chain combines TRBV5-1 with TRBJ1-2; 7 bases line up with TRBD1. Germline V gene data show CDR1 as SGHRS and CDR2 as YFSETQ. CDR3 size: 14 residues. Trimming removed 4 bases from V and 3 bases from J; junction bases left unmatched: 6. CDR3 in amino acids: CASSPGQDYYGYTF. The DNA for the CDR3 is TGCGCCAGCAGCCCAGGACAGGACTACTATGGCTACACCTTC.

The table lists this clone with a few counts. J is TRBJ2-7 and V is TRBV5-1, with 9 positions matching TRBD1. There are 13 residues in the CDR3. Germline trimming cut 3 bases from V and 3 bases from J; bases unmatched to any gene: 1. Germline CDR1 reads SGHRS; CDR2 reads YFSETQ. CDR3 residues: CASSWGQGYEQYF. CDR3 DNA sequence: TGCGCCAGCAGCTGGGGACAGGGCTACGAGCAGTACTTC.

The chain combines TRBV19 with TRBJ1-5; 7 bases are shared with TRBD1. The length of the CDR3 is 17 residues. Germline CDR1 reads LNHDA; CDR2 reads SQIVND (reference sequence). V lost 7 bases and J lost 0; bases outside the gene matches: 12. CDR3 nucleotides: TGTGCCAGTAAGGCGAGACAGGGCTTCTATAGCAATCAGCCCCAGCATTTT. It yields the protein CASKARQGFYSNQPQHF.

The V gene is TRBV5-1, the J gene TRBJ2-3; D is unresolved. The CDR3 runs to 15 residues. The germline V gene encodes CDR1 SGHRS and CDR2 YFSETQ. Trimming stripped 3 bases from V and 2 bases from J, with 13 bases between. CDR3 coding DNA: TGCGCCAGCAGCTCCCTAGGTTTGTCCACAGATACGCAGTATTTT. This gives the protein CASSSLGLSTDTQYF.

This clone appeared a single time. The CDR3: CASSRGQETQYF. The CDR3 DNA reads TGTGCCAGCAGCAGGGGTCAAGAGACCCAGTACTTC. This chain connects TRBV2 to TRBJ2-5, with D possibly TRBD1 on 6 matching bases. The CDR3 is 12 amino acids. Germline V gene data show CDR1 as SNHLY and CDR2 as FYNNEI. Trimming left V 6 bases short and J 2 bases short, with 7 bases between.

The CDR3, as DNA: TGTGCCAGCAGTTCAAACACTGAAGCTTTCTTT. Protein product: CASSSNTEAFF. The gene calls are TRBV6-5 and TRBJ1-1; no firm D call. The CDR3 length is 11 residues. Germline-derived CDR1 and CDR2 are MNHEY and SVGAGI. The V end lost 4 bases, the J end lost 2 bases, and 2 bases lay between the germline ends.

The CDR3 region is CASNGRARSTEAFF. The CDR3, as DNA: TGTGCCAGCAATGGGAGGGCCCGGAGCACTGAAGCTTTCTTT. V and J are TRBV2 and TRBJ1-1; no firm D call. The germline V gene has CDR1 SNHLY and CDR2 FYNNEI. The V gene lost 7 bases and the J gene lost 4 bases, with 16 bases spanning the gap. The CDR3 is 14 amino acids.

The chain links TRBV11-2 to TRBJ1-2, with 7 bases fitting TRBD1. The CDR3 runs 12 residues. V was pared by 5 bases and J by 7 bases, with 4 bases of the junction left unmatched. In germline, CDR1 is SGHAT, CDR2 FQNNGV. The CDR3 nucleotides read TGTGCCAGCAGCCCTAACAGGGGTGGCTACACCTTC. It specifies CASSPNRGGYTF.

DNA of the CDR3: TGTGCCAGCAGCTTTGAGGACCGGGGCTCCTACGAGCAGTACTTC. Translation: CASSFEDRGSYEQYF. The rearrangement joins TRBV7-2 to TRBJ2-7, with D possibly matching TRBD2 (5 bases). Germline V CDR1 and CDR2: SGHTA, FQGNSA. V lost 3 bases, J lost 0 bases, and 12 bases lay in between. The CDR3 runs to 15 residues.

As to this clone: An end of the junction differs from the germline gene, which may be a read error. The gene calls are TRBV7-9 and TRBJ1-2; TRBD1 might be the D (5 bases). The germline V gene has CDR1 SEHNR and CDR2 FQNEAQ (reference sequence). The length of the CDR3 is 11 residues. The CDR3 DNA follows: TGTGCCAGCAGCTGGATCCGGGACTCATCCTTC. Its translation: CASSWIRDSSF.

The genes are TRBV12-5 and TRBJ2-1; 8 bases agree with TRBD1. Germline values: CDR1 LGHNT, CDR2 FRNRAP. Trimming took 6 bases from V and 12 from J; bases not matched to a gene: 7. The CDR3 length is 12 residues. DNA of the CDR3: TGTGCTAGTGGAATGGACAGGGTAACGCAGTTCTTC. Translating gives CASGMDRVTQFF.

This chain uses TRBV4-1 with TRBJ1-1; D might be TRBD1 (6 bases). From germline, CDR1 is MGHRA and CDR2 YSYEKL. V was trimmed by 4 bases and J by 8 bases, leaving 20 bases between them. This CDR3 spans 15 amino acids. CDR3 nucleotide sequence: TGCGCCAGCAGCCCGCGCGCGGGGGCCCGGGGGGAAGCTTTCTTT. Its protein is CASSPRAGARGEAFF.

The J gene is TRBJ2-4, the V gene TRBV19, with a weak D call TRBD1 (5 bases). There are 19 residues in the CDR3. The germline CDR1 and CDR2 sequences are LNHDA and SQIVND (reference sequence). V lost 5 bases and J 0 bases, leaving 23 bases between the germline ends. The CDR3 loop is CASSAEDIFGAIAKNIQYF. The DNA for the CDR3 is TGTGCCAGTAGTGCCGAGGACATTTTCGGCGCCATAGCCAAAAACATTCAGTACTTC.